Listed below are T cell receptor beta chains from one sample, sequenced in a study of neoadjuvant nivolumab and ipilimumab in lung cancer. Data came from immunoSEQ multiplex PCR; TCRdb stores just in-frame clones and leaves some out. The data contain 40,000 to 60,000 clones, roughly 91% of them singletons. Sequences were derived from blood, sampled before neoadjuvant nivolumab, alone or with ipilimumab. The source of these receptors is an adult with non-small cell lung cancer. Some clones in this sample may be carry-over from other donors' samples. Both conserved end residues are part of each CDR3. Part of the rows lack a size; the others show once, few, many or a class for expanded clones.

CDR3 protein: CATSSPGQGYYGYTF
clone size: .
V gene: TRBV15

CDR3 protein: CAWSVGRLAGDHEQYF
clone size: .
V gene: TRBV30

CDR3 protein: CASSLGIYEQYF
clone size: .
V gene: TRBV28

CDR3 protein: CAGRPPGANVLTF
clone size: .
V gene: TRBV5-1

CDR3 protein: CASSQSGGSEAFF
clone size: .
V gene: TRBV11-3

CDR3 protein: CASSLQGAVNQPQHF
clone size: .
V gene: TRBV5-1

CDR3 protein: CASSIRGYQETQYF
clone size: once
V gene: TRBV6-5

CDR3 protein: CASSPNLLAGTVAKNIQYF
clone size: .
V gene: TRBV11-2

CDR3 protein: CASKPGTAGTEAFF
clone size: .
V gene: TRBV5-5

CDR3 protein: CASSERARGEKLFF
clone size: .
V gene: TRBV7-2

CDR3 protein: CASSYSIGQPGDTQYF
clone size: .
V gene: TRBV6-5

CDR3 protein: CSVLPLAGGLRDTQYF
clone size: .
V gene: TRBV29-1

CDR3 protein: CSVGSSNQPQHF
clone size: .
V gene: TRBV29-1

CDR3 protein: CASTPQFQETQYF
clone size: few
V gene: TRBV7-6

CDR3 protein: CATSRGRTGTNTEAFF
clone size: .
V gene: TRBV15

CDR3 protein: CASSIAGGDEQYF
clone size: .
V gene: TRBV7-7

CDR3 protein: CASSPRTADYGYTF
clone size: .
V gene: TRBV9

CDR3 protein: CASSEWGGITYNEQFF
clone size: .
V gene: TRBV6-1

CDR3 protein: CAIKNGGSYNEQFF
clone size: .
V gene: TRBV10-3

CDR3 protein: CASSLTSGTSGELFF
clone size: .
V gene: TRBV7-9

CDR3 protein: CASSVGTGANYGYTF
clone size: few
V gene: TRBV9

CDR3 protein: CSVERDREETQYF
clone size: .
V gene: TRBV29-1

CDR3 protein: CASSLGGYGQETQYF
clone size: .
V gene: TRBV7-9

CDR3 protein: CASRLRPYRTGELFF
clone size: .
V gene: TRBV27

CDR3 protein: CASSLDGGKNTEAFF
clone size: .
V gene: TRBV7-8

CDR3 protein: CASSLGWTGLRGYTF
clone size: .
V gene: TRBV7-9

CDR3 protein: CASSLASTEAFF
clone size: once
V gene: TRBV5-1

CDR3 protein: CASSDYPGQGYEQYF
clone size: .
V gene: TRBV6-1

CDR3 protein: CAWSVSRNQPQHF
clone size: .
V gene: TRBV30

CDR3 protein: CSVEVTDYEQYF
clone size: medium-sized
V gene: TRBV29-1

CDR3 protein: CASSYGPKAFF
clone size: .
V gene: TRBV6-5

CDR3 protein: CASSLASGTSSETQYF
clone size: .
V gene: TRBV7-6

CDR3 protein: CSVDLSSTEAFF
clone size: .
V gene: TRBV29-1

CDR3 protein: CASSLVAVDGTQYF
clone size: .
V gene: TRBV7-2

CDR3 protein: CASSQQGAIKGYTF
clone size: .
V gene: TRBV7-2

CDR3 protein: CASSPTVNQETQYF
clone size: .
V gene: TRBV5-4